This T cell receptor (beta chain) is drawn from a study of T cells in Graves' hyperthyroidism and ophthalmopathy. Amplification of TCR beta CDR3 regions used RNA as the template. First-round RT-PCR of the TCR CDR3 relied on the HTBI primer set. From the multiplex PCR reads, TCRdb called clonotypes with MiXCR, one entry per CDR3 protein. The data show around 350,000 distinct CDR3 sequences, about a sixth seen once. This clonotype was detected many times. Germline assignment: CDR1 MDHEN and CDR2 SYDVKM. The CDR3 totals 14 residues. Trimming took 7 bases from V and 0 from J, leaving 10 bases between them.

The sequence came from a woman in her twenties or thirties with Graves' hyperthyroidism that later progressed to Graves' ophthalmopathy. The sequenced material came from blood. The V gene is TRBV28, the J gene TRBJ1-5; D might be TRBD1 (6 bases). The CDR3 reads CASTRTVSNQPQHF. CDR3 sequence (DNA): TGTGCCAGCACCCGGACAGTTAGCAATCAGCCCCAGCATTTT.